The 14 T cell receptor beta chains in this list originate from one sample, sequenced in a study of T cells in Graves' hyperthyroidism and ophthalmopathy. RNA transcripts provided the source from which TCR beta CDR3 regions were amplified. First-round RT-PCR with HTBI primers amplified the TCR CDR3 region. Each CDR3 protein is one row after TCRdb ran MiXCR on the multiplex PCR reads. The sample includes some 570,000 distinct CDR3 sequences, approximately 15% seen only once; the top ten take over 6%. Source material: blood. The receptor set was obtained from a woman aged 18-29 years with Graves' ophthalmopathy.

In this sample, this clonotype turned up many times. V and J are TRBV24-1 and TRBJ2-7, with a possible D match to TRBD2 (6 bases). V lost 1 base and J 1 base, leaving 10 bases between the germline ends. The CDR3 is 15 amino acids. Germline-derived CDR1 and CDR2 are KGHDR and SFDVKD. The CDR3 loop reads CATSDFSGDSYEQYF. CDR3 DNA: TGTGCCACCAGTGATTTCTCGGGGGATTCCTACGAGCAGTACTTC.

The chain combines TRBV9 with TRBJ2-3; TRBD2 aligns across 8 bases. The CDR3 totals 19 residues. In germline, CDR1 is SGDLS, CDR2 YYNGEE. The V segment lost 0 bases and the J segment 0 bases; nucleotides outside the gene matches: 12. This CDR3 reads CASSVEVQPSGSSTDTQYF. DNA of the CDR3: TGTGCCAGCAGCGTAGAGGTCCAACCTAGCGGGTCGAGCACAGATACGCAGTATTTT.

The sample holds many counts of this clonotype. The gene calls are TRBV19 and TRBJ2-1; 10 nucleotides line up with TRBD1. With V trimmed by 1 base and J by 7 bases, 4 bases remained unmatched. Germline CDR1 LNHDA, CDR2 SQIVND (reference sequence). The CDR3 is 15 residues long. This chain's CDR3 is CASSIGQGAGNEQFF. The CDR3 DNA is TGTGCCAGTAGTATAGGACAGGGGGCTGGGAATGAGCAGTTCTTC.

This clonotype was counted many times. V usage is TRBV12-3 or TRBV12-4 and J usage is TRBJ2-1; D is ambiguous. V shed 5 bases and J shed 2 bases, with 7 bases lying between them. The CDR3 has 13 amino acids. The CDR3 DNA follows: TGTGCCAGCAGTGAAATGGCCTACAATGAGCAGTTCTTC. Its protein product is CASSEMAYNEQFF.

The gene calls are TRBV27 and TRBJ2-4; D could derive from TRBD1 or TRBD2 (5 bases each). The CDR3 length is 15 residues. V lost 3 bases to trimming and J lost 1 base, with 10 bases between them. Germline V CDR1 and CDR2: MNHEY, SMNVEV (reference sequence). The CDR3: CASSLGEGAKNIQYF. The CDR3 DNA reads as TGTGCCAGCAGTTTGGGGGAAGGTGCCAAAAACATTCAGTACTTC.

This clonotype was counted ten times or more. The V and J genes are TRBV4-3 and TRBJ2-7; tentatively, D is TRBD2 (6 bases). CDR1 is LGHNA and CDR2 is YSLEER in the germline V gene. V lost 0 bases to trimming and J lost 3 bases, with 9 bases between them. The CDR3 consists of 14 residues. CDR3 in DNA: TGCGCCAGCAGCCAAGATAACGGGGGCTACGAGCAGTACTTC. Translating it yields CASSQDNGGYEQYF.

This clonotype was detected ten times or more. V usage is TRBV19 and J usage is TRBJ2-7; 9 bases align to TRBD1. This CDR3 has 15 amino acids. Germline trimming cut 4 bases from V and 2 bases from J; bases unmatched to any gene: 6. Per the germline V gene, CDR1 is LNHDA and CDR2 is SQIVND (reference sequence). CDR3 bases: TGTGCCAGTAGTACCCGGGACAGGGATCCCTACGAGCAGTACTTC. Amino acid sequence: CASSTRDRDPYEQYF.

This clonotype showed up many times. CDR3: CASSPQTANTEAFF. CDR3 nucleotides: TGTGCCAGCAGCCCTCAGACAGCGAACACTGAAGCTTTCTTT. V and J are TRBV28 and TRBJ1-1; D is perhaps TRBD1 (5 bases). V was cut by 6 bases and J by 1 base, with 12 bases left in between. Germline V gene sequence: CDR1 MDHEN, CDR2 SYDVKM. The length of the CDR3 is 14 residues.

The gene calls are TRBV29-1 and TRBJ2-1, with TRBD1 as a possible D gene (5 bases). Trimming stripped 7 bases from V and 11 bases from J, with 24 bases between. CDR3 length: 14 amino acids. Germline V gene sequence: CDR1 SQVTM, CDR2 ANQGSEA. The CDR3 loop is CSAGQGPWRGQQFF. The CDR3 nucleotides read TGCAGCGCCGGGCAGGGCCCCTGGCGTGGCCAGCAGTTCTTC.

This clonotype was detected ten times or more. V and J are TRBV14 and TRBJ2-5; 7 bases align to TRBD1. With V trimmed by 2 bases and J by 3 bases, 3 bases remained unmatched. The germline CDR1 and CDR2 sequences are SGHDN and FVKESK. This CDR3 is 14 amino acids long. In DNA, the CDR3 is TGTGCCAGCAGCCAAATACAGGGGAAAGAGACCCAGTACTTC. Residues: CASSQIQGKETQYF.

The table lists this clonotype with many counts. The rearrangement joins TRBV7-3 to TRBJ2-2; maybe TRBD1 (6 bases). Looked up from germline, CDR1 is SGHTA and CDR2 is FQGTGA. Trimming left V 9 bases short and J 0 bases short, with 11 bases between. The CDR3 sequence is 14 residues long. This CDR3 reads CASKTGPNTGELFF. CDR3 bases: TGTGCCAGTAAGACAGGACCGAACACCGGGGAGCTGTTTTTT. The full variable domain, rest sourced from reference TRBV7-3 and TRBJ2-2, is GAGVSQTPSNKVTEKGKYVELRCDPISGHTALYWYRQSLGQGPEFLIYFQGTGAADDSGLPNDRFFAVRPEGSVSTLKIQRTERGDSAVYLCASKTGPNTGELFFGEGSRLTVL.

This clonotype has only a few counts. The rearrangement uses TRBV7-9 and TRBJ2-4; D gene unclear. Germline CDR1 is SEHNR and CDR2 is FQNEAQ (reference sequence). This CDR3 region has 15 residues. V gave up 5 bases and J gave up 3 bases, with 14 bases separating them. Here the CDR3 DNA reads TGTGCCAGCAGCACGAAAATGGTTCACAAAAACATTCAGTACTTC. Translated, it gives CASSTKMVHKNIQYF. The full variable domain, its missing parts supplied by reference TRBV7-9 and TRBJ2-4, is DTGVSQNPRHKITKRGQNVTFRCDPISEHNRLYWYRQTLGQGPEFLTYFQNEAQLEKSRLLSDRFSAERPKGSFSTLEIQRTEQGDSAMYLCASSTKMVHKNIQYFGAGTRLSVL.

This clonotype was observed many times. The chain uses TRBV5-5 and TRBJ2-1; D unclear. This CDR3 has 15 amino acids. From germline, CDR1 is SGHKS and CDR2 YYEKEE (reference sequence). V was pared by 1 base and J by 0 bases, with 8 bases between. CDR3 in DNA: TGTGCCAGCAGCTTGTTTCTCAGCTCCTACAATGAGCAGTTCTTC. Translated, it gives CASSLFLSSYNEQFF.

This clonotype has at least ten counts. The V and J genes are TRBV7-9 and TRBJ1-1; D is possibly TRBD1 (6 bases). The germline V gene encodes CDR1 SEHNR and CDR2 FQNEAQ (reference sequence). The CDR3 is made up of 16 amino acids. Trimming removed 0 bases at V and 1 base at J, with 12 bases between. This CDR3 is CASSLAPEQGNTEAFF. The CDR3 DNA reads TGTGCCAGCAGCTTAGCCCCGGAACAGGGGAACACTGAAGCTTTCTTT.